The 26 T cell receptor beta chains below all came from one sample that was sequenced in a study of shared clonotypes between healthy human individuals (dated by TCRdb to the early 2020s). The method behind the library was the immunoSEQ multiplex PCR assay. This is the immuneACCESS table as TCRdb keeps it, with only in-frame sequences that have V and J called. A part of the clones is gone; compared with another copy, unresolved V genes explain less than half, and the rest is unexplained. The sample table holds about 2.4 million clones, of which over 85% were seen once. The top ten hold approximately 0.35% of the sample. The source material was naive CD4+ T cells from PBMCs. The meaning of the sample's cell subset or site label: CD45RA+ positively selected. The source of these receptors is a man in his late teens or twenties in good health. Some clones in this sample may be carry-over from other donors' samples.

The chain carries TRBV19 and TRBJ2-7, with a possible D match to TRBD2 (5 bases). The CDR3 runs to 15 residues. Per the germline V gene, CDR1 is LNHDA and CDR2 is SQIVND (reference sequence). The V end lost 1 base, the J end lost 0 bases, and 10 bases lay between the germline ends. The CDR3 DNA follows: TGTGCCAGTAGTATAGTAAGCGGCTACTCCTACGAGCAGTACTTC. Residues: CASSIVSGYSYEQYF.

Of note for this clone: Other DNA sequences in the sample encode the same CDR3. The chain is built from TRBV18 and TRBJ1-1; D might be TRBD1 (5 bases). The CDR3 spans 13 residues. Trimming pared 3 bases from V and 1 base from J, leaving 6 bases between. CDR1 is KGHSH, CDR2 LQKENI, per germline. The CDR3 sequence: CASSPGGNTEAFF. CDR3 coding DNA: TGTGCCAGCTCACCTGGGGGGAACACTGAAGCTTTCTTT.

The count of this clone is one. This chain links TRBV2 with TRBJ1-3, with D tentatively TRBD1 (5 bases). The CDR3 runs to 14 residues. V was shortened by 4 bases and J by 1 base, with 8 bases between the two germline ends. From germline, CDR1 is SNHLY and CDR2 FYNNEI. CDR3 nucleotide sequence: TGTGCCAGCAGTGTTTGGGGGTCTGGAAACACCATATATTTT. Its protein product is CASSVWGSGNTIYF.

V usage is TRBV5-1 and J usage is TRBJ2-1; D may be TRBD1 (5 bases). In germline, CDR1 is SGHRS, CDR2 YFSETQ. The V and J ends lost 5 bases and 1 base respectively, with 7 bases between them. The CDR3 runs 13 residues. The CDR3 spells CASRGASYNEQFF. The CDR3 DNA reads TGCGCCAGCAGAGGGGCATCCTACAATGAGCAGTTCTTC. The entire variable domain, with the rest obtained from reference TRBV5-1 and TRBJ2-1, is as follows: KAGVTQTPRYLIKTRGQQVTLSCSPISGHRSVSWYQQTPGQGLQFLFEYFSETQRNKGNFPGRFSGRQFSNSRSEMNVSTLELGDSALYLCASRGASYNEQFFGPGTRLTVL.

The chain employs TRBV28 and TRBJ2-3; 8 nucleotides align to TRBD2. The V gene's germline CDR1 is MDHEN and CDR2 SYDVKM. V lost 5 bases, J lost 3 bases, and 13 bases stayed unmatched. This CDR3 contains 17 residues. In DNA, the CDR3 is TGTGCCAGCAGTACCGCTAGCGGGCTGGAGGGGACAGATACGCAGTATTTT. It encodes CASSTASGLEGTDTQYF. The complete variable domain, with remaining parts taken from reference TRBV28 and TRBJ2-3, reads DVKVTQSSRYLVKRTGEKVFLECVQDMDHENMFWYRQDPGLGLRLIYFSYDVKMKEKGDIPEGYSVSREKKERFSLILESASTNQTSMYLCASSTASGLEGTDTQYFGPGTRLTVL.

In its sample, this clone was seen once. V is TRBV18 and J is TRBJ2-3; 8 bases align to TRBD1. V dropped 3 bases and J dropped 5; count of bases not matched to a gene: 7. Germline CDR1 is KGHSH and CDR2 is LQKENI. The CDR3 covers 15 residues. The chain's CDR3 is CASSPPGDRGDTQYF. In DNA, the CDR3 is TGTGCCAGCTCACCTCCGGGAGACAGGGGAGATACGCAGTATTTT.

The chain uses TRBV5-5 and TRBJ2-7; 7 positions match TRBD1. From germline, CDR1 is SGHKS and CDR2 YYEKEE (reference sequence). The CDR3 has 15 residues. Trimming cost V 3 bases and J 4 bases; bases outside gene matches: 10. This chain's CDR3 is CASSSTGARGYEQYF. Written as DNA, the CDR3 is TGTGCCAGCAGCTCTACAGGGGCGAGAGGATACGAGCAGTACTTC. Full variable domain (outside the CDR3, taken from reference TRBV5-5 and TRBJ2-7): DAGVTQSPTHLIKTRGQQVTLRCSPISGHKSVSWYQQVLGQGPQFIFQYYEKEERGRGNFPDRFSARQFPNYSSELNVNALLLGDSALYLCASSSTGARGYEQYFGPGTRLTVT.

The chain carries TRBV6-5 and TRBJ2-3; D is uncertain. V lost 7 bases and J lost 6, with 8 bases in between. The CDR3 length is 11 residues. In germline, CDR1 is MNHEY, CDR2 SVGAGI. Written as DNA, the CDR3 is TGTGCCAGCACCCTCAGGGATACGCAGTATTTT. It specifies CASTLRDTQYF.

This chain uses TRBV7-7 with TRBJ2-5; D is unclear. V lost 6 bases, J lost 4 bases, and 18 bases lay in between. The germline V gene has CDR1 SSHAT and CDR2 FNYEAQ (reference sequence). This CDR3 is 15 amino acids long. The CDR3, as DNA: TGTGCCAGCAGTCCAAGCATTGCCCCCGTAGAGACCCAGTACTTC. It specifies CASSPSIAPVETQYF.

The CDR3 DNA follows: TGTGCCAGCAGCTCGTTCTACACCGGGGAGCTGTTTTTT. It is translated as CASSSFYTGELFF. J is TRBJ2-2 and V is TRBV7-3; D is unclear. Per germline, CDR1 SGHTA and CDR2 FQGTGA. This CDR3 spans 13 amino acids. Between the trimmed V and J ends, which lost 4 bases and 3 bases, there was a span of 6 bases.

The chain recombines TRBV27 with TRBJ2-7; D might be TRBD2 (6 bases). The germline gives CDR1 MNHEY, CDR2 SMNVEV (reference sequence). The CDR3 covers 10 residues. V lost 8 bases and J lost 12, with 14 bases in between. CDR3 in amino acids: CASGRDFRYF. Here the CDR3 DNA reads TGTGCCAGCGGCCGGGACTTTAGGTACTTC.

This chain connects TRBV6-5 to TRBJ2-1; no reliable D call. The CDR3 length is 15 residues. CDR1 is MNHEY, CDR2 SVGAGI, per germline. V gave up 8 bases and J gave up 2 bases, with 16 bases separating them. The CDR3 loop reads CASASWGFTYNEQFF. The DNA for the CDR3 is TGTGCCAGCGCCAGTTGGGGTTTTACCTACAATGAGCAGTTCTTC.

This chain links TRBV28 with TRBJ1-3; the match to TRBD1 covers 9 bases. Germline values: CDR1 MDHEN, CDR2 SYDVKM. V lost 6 bases to trimming and J lost 2 bases; unmatched junction nucleotides: 5. The CDR3 consists of 15 residues. The CDR3 loop is CASSLGQGAGNTIYF. CDR3 sequence (DNA): TGTGCCAGCAGCCTGGGACAGGGTGCTGGAAACACCATATATTTT.

The rearrangement uses TRBV9 and TRBJ2-7, with D possibly being TRBD2 (6 bases). The V and J ends lost 0 bases and 3 bases respectively, with 10 bases between them. The CDR3 covers 14 residues. Germline V gene lookup returns CDR1 SGDLS and CDR2 YYNGEE. As DNA, the CDR3 is TGTGCCAGCAGCGTAGACGGGGGTGACTACGAGCAGTACTTC. It specifies CASSVDGGDYEQYF.

The table lists this clone with a count of one. The V call is TRBV4-2, the J call TRBJ2-3; no clear D gene. The CDR3 runs 16 residues. From germline, CDR1 is LGHNA and CDR2 YNFKEQ. V was clipped by 5 bases and J by 2 bases, with 17 bases between them. The CDR3 nucleotides read TGTGCCAGCAGCAGGGAAACATACCTGACCACAGATACGCAGTATTTT. This encodes CASSRETYLTTDTQYF.

The genes are TRBV5-6 and TRBJ2-7, with 9 positions matching TRBD2. V shed 1 base, J shed 4 bases, and the junction held 0 bases outside the gene matches. There are 13 residues in the CDR3. CDR1 and CDR2 (germline): SGHDT, YYEEEE. DNA for the CDR3: TGTGCCAGCAGCTTGACTAGCGGGTACGAGCAGTACTTC. This codes for CASSLTSGYEQYF.

The chain links TRBV5-1 to TRBJ1-1; 7 nucleotides agree with TRBD1. The trim removed 6 bases at V and 4 bases at J, leaving 6 bases unmatched. Germline V gene lookup returns CDR1 SGHRS and CDR2 YFSETQ. This CDR3 region has 13 residues. CDR3 nucleotides: TGCGCCAGCACCTTACAGGGGCCCACTGAAGCTTTCTTT. Residues: CASTLQGPTEAFF.

In the case of this clone: Compared with germline, one end of the junction differs, possibly owing to a read error. The chain is built from TRBV9 and TRBJ2-1; TRBD2 matches 12 bases. The CDR3 runs to 16 residues. Germline values: CDR1 SGDLS, CDR2 YYNGEE. CDR3 amino acids: CASSVTGTSGPRERFF. CDR3 nucleotides: TGTGCCAGCAGCGTAACCGGGACTAGCGGGCCCCGGGAGCGGTTCTTC.

Notes on this clone: Other nucleotide sequences from this sample produce the same CDR3. The rearrangement joins TRBV28 to TRBJ1-1; the D gene is possibly TRBD1 (5 bases). Germline-derived CDR1 and CDR2 are MDHEN and SYDVKM. The CDR3 length is 15 residues. V shed 2 bases and J shed 2 bases, with 12 bases lying between them. The CDR3 reads CASSLAGGPNTEAFF. Here the CDR3 DNA reads TGTGCCAGCAGTTTAGCGGGGGGACCCAACACTGAAGCTTTCTTT.

The chain joins TRBV11-2 to TRBJ2-1, with TRBD1 matching 9 bases. Germline V gene sequence: CDR1 SGHAT, CDR2 FQNNGV. V dropped 5 bases and J dropped 4; count of bases not matched to a gene: 9. This CDR3 has 16 residues. Written as DNA, the CDR3 is TGTGCCAGCAGCCACTACCGGGACAGGGTGTACAATGAGCAGTTCTTC. Its translation: CASSHYRDRVYNEQFF.

The rearrangement joins TRBV18 to TRBJ2-2, with 9 nucleotides matching TRBD2. The length of the CDR3 is 17 residues. From germline, CDR1 is KGHSH and CDR2 LQKENI. Unmatched junction bases numbered 9, after V lost 1 base and J lost 6 bases. In DNA, the CDR3 is TGTGCCAGCTCACCACGGTTGGTAGCGGGAGACGCCGGGGAGCTGTTTTTT. It translates to CASSPRLVAGDAGELFF. Complete variable domain (other parts from reference TRBV18 and TRBJ2-2): NAGVMQNPRHLVRRRGQEARLRCSPMKGHSHVYWYRQLPEEGLKFMVYLQKENIIDESGMPKERFSAEFPKEGPSILRIQQVVRGDSAAYFCASSPRLVAGDAGELFFGEGSRLTVL.

This clone was counted once. The chain recombines TRBV9 with TRBJ1-5; TRBD1 aligns across 9 bases. With 0 bases clipped from V and 6 bases from J, the junction kept 4 bases outside the gene matches. Germline V gene lookup returns CDR1 SGDLS and CDR2 YYNGEE. The CDR3 has 15 amino acids. The CDR3 region has the DNA TGTGCCAGCAGCGTAGGGACAGGGGAGGCTCAGCCCCAGCATTTT. It specifies CASSVGTGEAQPQHF.

This clone was found a few times. The same CDR3 is also encoded by other DNA sequences in this sample. The chain recombines TRBV5-1 with TRBJ2-3; TRBD1 matches 8 bases. The CDR3 sequence is 14 residues long. V shed 0 bases and J 4 bases; nucleotides not matched to a gene: 1. Germline V lookup: CDR1 SGHRS, CDR2 YFSETQ. The CDR3 sequence is CASSLGQGPDTQYF. The CDR3 nucleotides read TGCGCCAGCAGCTTGGGACAGGGGCCAGATACGCAGTATTTT.

The V and J genes are TRBV18 and TRBJ1-1; tentative D call: TRBD1 (6 bases). V lost 5 bases and J 4 bases, leaving 17 bases between the germline ends. This CDR3 region has 15 residues. Germline assignment: CDR1 KGHSH and CDR2 LQKENI. The CDR3 DNA sequence: TGTGCCAGCTCATCTCTTACGGGGGCCGGCACTGAAGCTTTCTTT. It translates to CASSSLTGAGTEAFF.

The chain employs TRBV7-3 and TRBJ2-7, with D tentatively TRBD2 (6 bases). With 5 bases removed from V and 4 bases from J, the gap between germline ends came to 18 bases. The germline CDR1 and CDR2 sequences are SGHTA and FQGTGA. This CDR3 is 15 amino acids long. The DNA of the CDR3 is TGTGCCAGCAGCCCGACTAGGTCGGGTGTTTACGAGCAGTACTTC. It translates to CASSPTRSGVYEQYF.

V and J are TRBV19 and TRBJ2-3; D is unresolved. Trimming pared 2 bases from V and 5 bases from J, leaving 8 bases between. The V gene's germline CDR1 is LNHDA and CDR2 SQIVND (reference sequence). The CDR3 totals 13 residues. CDR3 coding DNA: TGTGCCAGTAGTATAAGGCTCCTAGATACGCAGTATTTT. It is translated as CASSIRLLDTQYF.